This TCR beta chain appears in the sequencing data of a study of post-analysis software for immune sequencing data. Study overall: Relapsing-remitting, secondary progressive and progressive-relapsing forms of multiple sclerosis all featured among disease courses.

Worth noting for this clonotype: Its antigen is not known.

TCR beta cDNA libraries had unique molecular identifiers. There were about 1 to 10 million T cells, and around 460,000 cDNA molecules came from them. Using its own MiXCR run on the PCR reads, TCRdb lists one record per CDR3 protein. The table records 750,000 to 950,000 distinct CDR3 sequences, 46% of them present only once. The germline CDR1 and CDR2 sequences are LNHDA and SQIVND (reference sequence). J gave up 3 bases and V 10 bases, and 9 bases lay outside the gene matches. This CDR3 has 14 residues. General study results and limits: Those with multiple sclerosis, the patient group, showed significantly lower normalized Chao1 diversity than controls. Samples prepared in the same batch strongly co-clustered by F measure. A few TRBV segments occurring more often in patients than controls included TRBV5-6, TRBV5-1 and TRBV20-1.

This sequence joins TRBV19 and TRBJ1-1; 9 positions match TRBD1. This receptor was obtained from a girl aged 5-17 years with multiple sclerosis. What was sequenced was blood. This CDR3 reads CATGNRGLYTEAFF. In DNA, the CDR3 is TGTGCCACCGGAAACAGGGGGCTTTACACTGAAGCTTTCTTT.